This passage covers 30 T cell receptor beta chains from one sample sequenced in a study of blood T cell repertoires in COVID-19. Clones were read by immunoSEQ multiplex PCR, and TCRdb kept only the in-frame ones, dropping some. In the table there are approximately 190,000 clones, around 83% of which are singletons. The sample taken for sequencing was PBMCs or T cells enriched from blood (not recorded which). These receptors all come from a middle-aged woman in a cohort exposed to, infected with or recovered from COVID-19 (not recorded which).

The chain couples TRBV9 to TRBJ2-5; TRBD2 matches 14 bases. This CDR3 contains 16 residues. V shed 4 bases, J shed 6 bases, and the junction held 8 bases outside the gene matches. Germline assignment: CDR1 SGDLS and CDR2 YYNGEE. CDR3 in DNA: TGTGCCAGCAGCTCCGGACTAGCGGGGGGACAGCAGACCCAGTACTTC. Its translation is CASSSGLAGGQQTQYF.

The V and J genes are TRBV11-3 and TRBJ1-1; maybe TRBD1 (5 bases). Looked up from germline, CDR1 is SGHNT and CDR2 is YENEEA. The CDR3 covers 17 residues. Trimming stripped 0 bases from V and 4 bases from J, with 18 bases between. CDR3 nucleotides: TGTGCCAGCAGCTTAGATGGGGGGGGTTCCTTGGGCACTGAAGCTTTCTTT. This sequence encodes CASSLDGGGSLGTEAFF.

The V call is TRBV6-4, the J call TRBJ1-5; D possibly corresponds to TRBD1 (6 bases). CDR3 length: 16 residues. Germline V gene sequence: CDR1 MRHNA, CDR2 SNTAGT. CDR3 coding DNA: TGTGGCCAGAGTAGAAGGGGGTTAGGGCTTAGGCAGCCCCAGCATTTT. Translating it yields CGQSRRGLGLRQPQHF.

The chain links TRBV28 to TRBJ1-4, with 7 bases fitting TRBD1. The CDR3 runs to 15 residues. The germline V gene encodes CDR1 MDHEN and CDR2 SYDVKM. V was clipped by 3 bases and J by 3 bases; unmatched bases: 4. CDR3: CASSFPDRANEKLFF. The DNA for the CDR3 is TGTGCCAGCAGTTTCCCCGACAGGGCTAATGAAAAACTGTTTTTT.

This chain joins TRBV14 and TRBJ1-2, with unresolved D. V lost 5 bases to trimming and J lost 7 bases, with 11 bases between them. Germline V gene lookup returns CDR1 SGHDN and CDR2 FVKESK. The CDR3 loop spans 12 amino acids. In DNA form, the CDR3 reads TGTGCCAGCAGCGAAGCCAGGTCTGGCTACACCTTC. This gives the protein CASSEARSGYTF.

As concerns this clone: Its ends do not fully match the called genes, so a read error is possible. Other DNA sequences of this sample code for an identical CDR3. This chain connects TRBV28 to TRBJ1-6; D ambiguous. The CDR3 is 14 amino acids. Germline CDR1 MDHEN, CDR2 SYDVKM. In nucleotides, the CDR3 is TGTGCCAGTAGTTTAACATCGGGAGGTTCACCCCTCCACTTT. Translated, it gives CASSLTSGGSPLHF.

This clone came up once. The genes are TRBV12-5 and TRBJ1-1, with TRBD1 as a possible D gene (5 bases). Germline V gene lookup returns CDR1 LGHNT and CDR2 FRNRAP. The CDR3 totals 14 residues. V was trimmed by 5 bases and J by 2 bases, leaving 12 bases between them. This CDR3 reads CASGPAGGNTEAFF. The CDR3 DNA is TGTGCTAGTGGTCCGGCGGGGGGAAACACTGAAGCTTTCTTT. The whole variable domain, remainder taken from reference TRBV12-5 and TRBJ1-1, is DARVTQTPRHKVTEMGQEVTMRCQPILGHNTVFWYRQTMMQGLELLAYFRNRAPLDDSGMPKDRFSAEMPDATLATLKIQPSEPRDSAVYFCASGPAGGNTEAFFGQGTRLTVV.

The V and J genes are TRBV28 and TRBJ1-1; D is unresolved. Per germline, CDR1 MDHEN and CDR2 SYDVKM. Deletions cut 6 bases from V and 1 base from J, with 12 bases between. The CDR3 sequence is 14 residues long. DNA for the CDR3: TGTGCCAGCAGGGCCGGGAGAACGAACACTGAAGCTTTCTTT. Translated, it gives CASRAGRTNTEAFF.

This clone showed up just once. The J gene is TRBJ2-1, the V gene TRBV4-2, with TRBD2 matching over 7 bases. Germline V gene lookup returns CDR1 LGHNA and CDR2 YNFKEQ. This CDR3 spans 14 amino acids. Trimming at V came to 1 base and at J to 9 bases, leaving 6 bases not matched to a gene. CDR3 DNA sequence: TGTGCCAGCAGCCAAGTTGGGGGGGAGGGTGAGCAGTTCTTC. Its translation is CASSQVGGEGEQFF.

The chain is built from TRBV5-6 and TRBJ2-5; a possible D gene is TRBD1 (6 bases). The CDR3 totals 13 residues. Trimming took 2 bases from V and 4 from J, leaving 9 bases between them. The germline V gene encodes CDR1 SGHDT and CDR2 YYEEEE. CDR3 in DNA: TGTGCCAGCAGCTTAGGCAGGGGAGAGACCCAGTACTTC. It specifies CASSLGRGETQYF.

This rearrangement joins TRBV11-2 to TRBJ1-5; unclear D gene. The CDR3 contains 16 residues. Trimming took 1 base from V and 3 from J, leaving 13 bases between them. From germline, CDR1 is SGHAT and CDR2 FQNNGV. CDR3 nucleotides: TGTGCCAGCAGCTTAGGTTCGGGAGGGCTCAATCAGCCCCAGCATTTT. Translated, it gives CASSLGSGGLNQPQHF.

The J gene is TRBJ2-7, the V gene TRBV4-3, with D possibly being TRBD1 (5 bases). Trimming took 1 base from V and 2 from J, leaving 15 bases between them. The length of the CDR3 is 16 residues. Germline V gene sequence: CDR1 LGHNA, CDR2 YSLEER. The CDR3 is CASSQAITGSTYEQYF. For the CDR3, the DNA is TGCGCCAGCAGCCAAGCGATAACAGGATCCACCTACGAGCAGTACTTC.

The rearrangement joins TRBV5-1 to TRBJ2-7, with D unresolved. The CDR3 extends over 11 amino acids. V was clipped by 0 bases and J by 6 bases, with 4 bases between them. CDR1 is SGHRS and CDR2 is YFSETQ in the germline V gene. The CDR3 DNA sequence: TGCGCCAGCAGCTTGGAAGCCGAGCAGTACTTC. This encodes CASSLEAEQYF.

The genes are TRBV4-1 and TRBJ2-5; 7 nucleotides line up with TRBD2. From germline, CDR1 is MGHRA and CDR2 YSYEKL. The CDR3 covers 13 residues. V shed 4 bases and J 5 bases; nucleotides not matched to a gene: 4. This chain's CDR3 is CASSPREGETQYF. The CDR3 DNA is TGCGCCAGCAGCCCTAGGGAGGGGGAGACCCAGTACTTC.

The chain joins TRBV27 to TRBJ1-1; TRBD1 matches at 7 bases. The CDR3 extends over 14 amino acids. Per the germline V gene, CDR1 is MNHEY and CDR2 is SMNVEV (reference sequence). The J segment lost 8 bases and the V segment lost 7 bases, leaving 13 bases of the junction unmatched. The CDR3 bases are TGTGCCAGCACCCCGGAGGGGGCGTCCCTCGAAGCTTTCTTT. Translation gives CASTPEGASLEAFF.

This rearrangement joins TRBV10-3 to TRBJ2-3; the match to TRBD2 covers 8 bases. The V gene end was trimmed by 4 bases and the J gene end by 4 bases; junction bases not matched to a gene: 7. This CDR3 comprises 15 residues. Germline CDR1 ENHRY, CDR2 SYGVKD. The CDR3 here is CAISGSGGASDTQYF. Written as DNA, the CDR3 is TGTGCCATCAGTGGTTCGGGGGGGGCGTCAGATACGCAGTATTTT.

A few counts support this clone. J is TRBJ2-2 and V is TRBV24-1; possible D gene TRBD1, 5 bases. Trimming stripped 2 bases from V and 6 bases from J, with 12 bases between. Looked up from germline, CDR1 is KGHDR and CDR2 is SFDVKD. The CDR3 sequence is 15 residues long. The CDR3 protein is CATSDSRVVSGELFF. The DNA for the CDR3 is TGTGCCACCAGTGATTCCAGGGTGGTTTCCGGGGAGCTGTTTTTT.

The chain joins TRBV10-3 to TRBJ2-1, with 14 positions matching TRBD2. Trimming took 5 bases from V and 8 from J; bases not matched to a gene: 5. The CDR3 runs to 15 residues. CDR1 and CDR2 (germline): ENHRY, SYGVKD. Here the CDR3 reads CAISMTSGRGDEQFF. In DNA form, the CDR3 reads TGTGCCATCAGTATGACTAGCGGGAGGGGCGATGAGCAGTTCTTC.

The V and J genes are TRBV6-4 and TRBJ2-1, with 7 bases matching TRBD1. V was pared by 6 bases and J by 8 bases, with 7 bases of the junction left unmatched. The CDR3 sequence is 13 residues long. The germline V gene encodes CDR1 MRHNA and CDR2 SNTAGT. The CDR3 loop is CASSGGQADEQFF. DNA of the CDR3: TGTGCCAGCAGCGGTGGACAGGCCGATGAGCAGTTCTTC.

CDR3 sequence (DNA): TGTGCCAGCAGAGGCAGGACAGGACCCGAAGCTTTCTTT. Its translation is CASRGRTGPEAFF. The chain carries TRBV2 and TRBJ1-1; 7 nucleotides match TRBD1. V lost 6 bases and J lost 8; bases outside the gene matches: 9. Per germline, CDR1 SNHLY and CDR2 FYNNEI. The CDR3 has 13 amino acids.

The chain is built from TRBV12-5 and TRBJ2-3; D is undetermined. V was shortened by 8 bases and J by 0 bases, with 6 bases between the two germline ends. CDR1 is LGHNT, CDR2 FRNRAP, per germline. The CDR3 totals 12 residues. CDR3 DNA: TGTGCTAGTTTCCGGAGCACAGATACGCAGTATTTT. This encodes CASFRSTDTQYF.

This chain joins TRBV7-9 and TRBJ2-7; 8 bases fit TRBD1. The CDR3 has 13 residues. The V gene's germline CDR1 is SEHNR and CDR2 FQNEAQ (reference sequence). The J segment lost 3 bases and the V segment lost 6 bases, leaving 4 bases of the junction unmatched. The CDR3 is CASSPGTGYEQYF. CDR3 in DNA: TGTGCCAGCAGTCCCGGGACAGGCTACGAGCAGTACTTC.

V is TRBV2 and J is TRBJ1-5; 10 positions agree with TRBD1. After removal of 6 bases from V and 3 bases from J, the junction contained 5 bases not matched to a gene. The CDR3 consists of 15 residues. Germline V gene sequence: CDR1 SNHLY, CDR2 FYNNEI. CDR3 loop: CASRSGTGANQPQHF. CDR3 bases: TGTGCCAGCAGATCCGGGACAGGGGCCAATCAGCCCCAGCATTTT. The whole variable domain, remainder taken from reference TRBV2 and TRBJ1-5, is EPEVTQTPSHQVTQMGQEVILRCVPISNHLYFYWYRQILGQKVEFLVSFYNNEISEKSEIFDDQFSVERPDGSNFTLKIRSTKLEDSAMYFCASRSGTGANQPQHFGDGTRLSIL.

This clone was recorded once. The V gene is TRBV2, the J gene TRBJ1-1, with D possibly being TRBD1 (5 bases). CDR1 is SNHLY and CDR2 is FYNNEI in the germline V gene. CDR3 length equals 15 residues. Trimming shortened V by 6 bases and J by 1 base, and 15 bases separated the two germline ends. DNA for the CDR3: TGTGCCAGCAGCCTAGGGCGGGGGAGGAACACTGAAGCTTTCTTT. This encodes CASSLGRGRNTEAFF.

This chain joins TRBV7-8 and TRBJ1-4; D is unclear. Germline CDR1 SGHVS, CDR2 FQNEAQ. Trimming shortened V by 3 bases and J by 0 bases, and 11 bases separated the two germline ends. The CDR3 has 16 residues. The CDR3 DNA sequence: TGTGCCAGCAGCTTCTTGCGGTATGCAACTAATGAAAAACTGTTTTTT. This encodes CASSFLRYATNEKLFF.

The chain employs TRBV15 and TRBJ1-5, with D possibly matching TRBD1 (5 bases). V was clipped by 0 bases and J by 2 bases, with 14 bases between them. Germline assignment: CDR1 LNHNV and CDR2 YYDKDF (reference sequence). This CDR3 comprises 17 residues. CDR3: CATSRERRVGGNQPQHF. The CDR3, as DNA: TGTGCCACCAGCAGAGAGAGGAGGGTAGGGGGCAATCAGCCCCAGCATTTT.

Here the CDR3 reads CASSLTSGGASTDTQYF. DNA of the CDR3: TGCGCCAGCAGCTTGACTAGCGGGGGGGCTAGCACAGATACGCAGTATTTT. This sequence joins TRBV5-1 and TRBJ2-3, with 13 nucleotides matching TRBD2. This CDR3 is built from 17 residues. Germline V gives CDR1 SGHRS, CDR2 YFSETQ. V was clipped by 1 base and J by 0 bases; unmatched bases: 2.

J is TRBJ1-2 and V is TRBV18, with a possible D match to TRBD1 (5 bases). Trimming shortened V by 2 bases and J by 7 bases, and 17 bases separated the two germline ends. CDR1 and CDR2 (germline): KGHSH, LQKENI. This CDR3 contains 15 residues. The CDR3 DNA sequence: TGTGCCAGCTCACCATATCGTCAGGGAGGGCCTGGCTACACCTTC. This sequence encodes CASSPYRQGGPGYTF. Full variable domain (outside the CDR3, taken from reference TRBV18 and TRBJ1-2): NAGVMQNPRHLVRRRGQEARLRCSPMKGHSHVYWYRQLPEEGLKFMVYLQKENIIDESGMPKERFSAEFPKEGPSILRIQQVVRGDSAAYFCASSPYRQGGPGYTFGSGTRLTVV.

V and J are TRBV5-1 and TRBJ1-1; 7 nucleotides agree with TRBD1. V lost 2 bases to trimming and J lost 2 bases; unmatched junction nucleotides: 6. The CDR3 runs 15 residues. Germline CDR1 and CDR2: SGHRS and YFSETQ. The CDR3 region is CASSLGQAANTEAFF. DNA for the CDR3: TGCGCCAGCAGCTTAGGACAGGCAGCAAACACTGAAGCTTTCTTT. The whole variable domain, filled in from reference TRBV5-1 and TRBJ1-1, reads KAGVTQTPRYLIKTRGQQVTLSCSPISGHRSVSWYQQTPGQGLQFLFEYFSETQRNKGNFPGRFSGRQFSNSRSEMNVSTLELGDSALYLCASSLGQAANTEAFFGQGTRLTVV.

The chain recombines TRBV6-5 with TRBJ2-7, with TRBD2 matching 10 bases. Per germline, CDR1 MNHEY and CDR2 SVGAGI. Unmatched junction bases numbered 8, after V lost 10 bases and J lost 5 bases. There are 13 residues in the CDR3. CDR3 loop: CATYGLAVHEQYF. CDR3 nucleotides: TGTGCCACCTACGGACTAGCGGTCCACGAGCAGTACTTC.